The 2 T cell receptor beta chains below were found in one sample sequenced in a study of blood T cells in healthy people across ages. The second PCR ran about 6 to 11 cycles with a sample-barcoded 5' primer and J-beta primers. TCRdb re-called the 5' RACE reads through MiXCR, storing one row per CDR3 protein. The sample holds approximately 810,000 distinct CDR3 sequences; less than 35% are singletons and the top ten take 15% to 20%. The sequenced material came from blood. The receptors were gathered from an elderly woman in good health.

There are many counts of this clonotype. This chain connects TRBV24-1 to TRBJ1-5, with 9 bases fitting TRBD1. Germline CDR1 is KGHDR and CDR2 is SFDVKD. There are 17 residues in the CDR3. J gave up 4 bases and V 1 base, and 7 bases lay outside the gene matches. For the CDR3, the DNA is TGTGCCACCAGTGATTTTTTGGGACAGGGTTTGAATCAGCCCCAGCATTTT. Translated, it gives CATSDFLGQGLNQPQHF.

In this sample, this clonotype turned up many times. The chain links TRBV27 to TRBJ2-7; 10 nucleotides align to TRBD1. The CDR3 length is 21 residues. V was pared by 4 bases and J by 2 bases, with 23 bases of the junction left unmatched. In germline, CDR1 is MNHEY, CDR2 SMNVEV (reference sequence). Written as DNA, the CDR3 is TGTGCCAGCAGTTCAAGACCTACTCACCCGGGACAGGGGTCGAATGCCTACGAGCAGTACTTC. As protein: CASSSRPTHPGQGSNAYEQYF.